One sample yielded the 32 T cell receptor beta chains listed below, sequenced in a study of vaccination and CD4 T cells after COVID-19 (dated by TCRdb to the early 2020s). The sample's treatment or condition label, in plain terms: roughly ten-day PBMC culture with coronavirus spike peptide pools or control peptides (ViraFEST assay). Libraries were built with PCR. The sample was run on an Illumina iSeq 100. At the Johns Hopkins FTIC core, DNA from the cultured CD4+ T cells underwent TCR sequencing with the Oncomine TCR Beta short-read assay. The public sequencing data were trimmed at Q25 with fastp and processed into clonotypes with MiXCR by TCRdb, which kept only in-frame beta chains. Entries that share a CDR3 protein sequence are merged under the most common genes and DNA. The sample profile shows around 21,000 distinct CDR3 sequences; less than 65% of them were found once. The top ten constitute approximately 9% of the sample.

Their antigens remain unidentified. Source: CD4+ T cells from blood, cultured in vitro, taken after SARS-CoV-2 vaccination. These receptors originate from a human donor who had recovered from COVID-19.

The genes are TRBV7-2 and TRBJ1-5; 8 nucleotides match TRBD1. Germline CDR1 is SGHTA and CDR2 is FQGNSA. The CDR3 is 15 residues long. Trimming at V came to 2 bases and at J to 7 bases, leaving 7 bases not matched to a gene. CDR3 loop: CASSLTTGVGQPQHF. In DNA, the CDR3 is TGTGCCAGCAGCTTAACGACAGGGGTCGGACAGCCCCAGCATTTT.

The rearrangement joins TRBV20-1 to TRBJ2-2; D might be TRBD1 or TRBD2, each matching 5 bases. V lost 3 bases to trimming and J lost 3 bases, with 11 bases between them. Germline V lookup: CDR1 DFQATT, CDR2 SNEGSKA (reference sequence). CDR3 length equals 14 residues. In DNA, the CDR3 is TGCAGTGCTAGGGGACCGCTAGACACCGGGGAGCTGTTTTTT. Translating gives CSARGPLDTGELFF.

V gene TRBV28 combines with J gene TRBJ1-1; weak D call: TRBD1 (5 bases). This CDR3 region has 15 residues. The V and J ends lost 8 bases and 2 bases respectively, with 18 bases between them. Germline CDR1 MDHEN, CDR2 SYDVKM. CDR3 protein: CASVTSGQGNTEAFF. The CDR3 bases are TGTGCCAGCGTCACTTCCGGTCAGGGTAACACTGAAGCTTTCTTT.

This clonotype was seen only a few times. J is TRBJ2-1 and V is TRBV24-1; D perhaps matches TRBD2 (5 bases). Looked up from germline, CDR1 is KGHDR and CDR2 is SFDVKD. The ends were cut back, 3 bases at V and 9 bases at J, with 14 bases in the middle. CDR3 length: 14 residues. The CDR3 nucleotides read TGTGCCACCAGTGATGGGAACCCTCGGGGTGAGCAGTTCTTC. It yields the protein CATSDGNPRGEQFF.

The CDR3 reads CASSLARRQAEAFF. CDR3 in DNA: TGTGCCAGCAGTTTAGCAAGACGTCAGGCTGAAGCTTTCTTT. The chain couples TRBV12-3 or TRBV12-4 to TRBJ1-1; D is unresolved. CDR3 size: 14 residues. V gave up 0 bases and J gave up 6 bases, with 11 bases separating them.

The gene calls are TRBV5-1 and TRBJ1-2; D is uncertain. Germline V CDR1 and CDR2: SGHRS, YFSETQ. This CDR3 has 14 residues. Trimming shortened V by 2 bases and J by 4 bases, and 12 bases separated the two germline ends. CDR3 sequence: CASSFRDTTYGYTF. CDR3 DNA: TGCGCCAGCAGCTTCAGAGACACAACCTATGGCTACACCTTC.

The rearrangement joins TRBV27 to TRBJ2-1, with 8 nucleotides matching TRBD2. The V segment lost 4 bases and the J segment 3 bases; nucleotides outside the gene matches: 11. The CDR3 has 17 residues. Germline CDR1 and CDR2: MNHEY and SMNVEV (reference sequence). CDR3: CASSSSRLAGFYNEQFF. CDR3 nucleotide sequence: TGTGCCAGCAGTTCGTCTCGGCTAGCGGGCTTCTACAATGAGCAGTTCTTC.

This chain links TRBV2 with TRBJ2-5; perhaps TRBD1 as D (6 bases). V was shortened by 6 bases and J by 3 bases, with 17 bases between the two germline ends. The CDR3 has 15 residues. Germline CDR1 SNHLY, CDR2 FYNNEI. CDR3 region: CASRYQGLGKETQYF. Written as DNA, the CDR3 is TGTGCCAGCAGATATCAGGGGCTGGGGAAAGAGACCCAGTACTTC.

The sample holds one count of this clonotype. The CDR3 loop is CASSLTGTYYGYTF. CDR3 bases: TGTGCCAGCAGTTTAACAGGGACGTACTATGGCTACACCTTC. The rearrangement joins TRBV12-3 or TRBV12-4 to TRBJ1-2; a possible D gene is TRBD1 (6 bases). The CDR3 contains 14 residues. V was shortened by 2 bases and J by 3 bases, with 10 bases between the two germline ends.

J is TRBJ1-2 and V is TRBV28; D is ambiguous. With 5 bases removed from V and 4 bases from J, the gap between germline ends came to 17 bases. Per germline, CDR1 MDHEN and CDR2 SYDVKM. The CDR3 runs 15 residues. CDR3 sequence: CASSGRIEESYGYTF. The CDR3 DNA follows: TGTGCCAGCAGTGGCAGAATTGAGGAGAGCTATGGCTACACCTTC.

This sequence joins TRBV10-3 and TRBJ2-7; TRBD1 agrees at 8 bases. This CDR3 region has 12 residues. V was pared by 8 bases and J by 6 bases, with 6 bases of the junction left unmatched. CDR1 is ENHRY and CDR2 is SYGVKD in the germline V gene. The CDR3 DNA reads TGTGCCATCGCCGCAGGGGGCGGCGAGCAGTACTTC. Residues: CAIAAGGGEQYF.

The V gene is TRBV7-2, the J gene TRBJ2-3, with 7 bases lining up with TRBD2. CDR1 is SGHTA and CDR2 is FQGNSA in the germline V gene. Germline trimming cut 3 bases from V and 0 bases from J; bases unmatched to any gene: 3. The CDR3 extends over 15 amino acids. The CDR3 here is CASSLVGRSTDTQYF. CDR3 nucleotides: TGTGCCAGCAGCTTGGTCGGGAGGAGCACAGATACGCAGTATTTT.

Only one count was recorded for this clonotype. This chain joins TRBV5-4 and TRBJ1-1; 9 bases fit TRBD1. The length of the CDR3 is 15 residues. Germline CDR1 and CDR2: SGHNT and YYREEE (reference sequence). Germline trimming cut 0 bases from V and 6 bases from J; bases unmatched to any gene: 6. The CDR3: CASSLGQGGSPEAFF. The CDR3 coding sequence is TGTGCCAGCAGCTTGGGACAGGGGGGGTCCCCTGAAGCTTTCTTT.

This chain joins TRBV6-5 and TRBJ2-3; 12 bases agree with TRBD2. CDR3 length: 18 residues. V lost 2 bases, J lost 4 bases, and 10 bases stayed unmatched. Germline V gene sequence: CDR1 MNHEY, CDR2 SVGAGI. This CDR3 is CASSYTRTSGMAADTQYF. CDR3 nucleotide sequence: TGTGCCAGCAGTTACACCCGGACTAGCGGGATGGCGGCAGATACGCAGTATTTT.

The chain links TRBV20-1 to TRBJ2-1, with D perhaps matching TRBD2 (6 bases). Per the germline V gene, CDR1 is DFQATT and CDR2 is SNEGSKA (reference sequence). V was cut by 7 bases and J by 10 bases, with 20 bases left in between. This CDR3 is 13 amino acids long. As DNA, the CDR3 is TGCAGTGTATCGAGGGAGGTGGGAGAGGAGCAGTTCTTC. Translated, it gives CSVSREVGEEQFF.

This clonotype was seen a single time. The gene calls are TRBV7-8 and TRBJ1-5; the D gene is possibly TRBD1 (5 bases). V shed 1 base and J shed 7 bases, with 14 bases lying between them. The CDR3 covers 15 residues. Per the germline V gene, CDR1 is SGHVS and CDR2 is FQNEAQ. The CDR3 sequence is CASSLVLGVRQPQHF. The CDR3 bases are TGTGCCAGCAGCTTAGTCTTGGGGGTAAGGCAGCCCCAGCATTTT.

The rearrangement links TRBV7-2 to TRBJ2-2, with TRBD2 matching 11 bases. Trimming took 5 bases from V and 3 from J; bases not matched to a gene: 11. Germline V lookup: CDR1 SGHTA, CDR2 FQGNSA. The length of the CDR3 is 18 residues. CDR3 DNA sequence: TGTGCCAGCAGCCCCAGCCTAGCGGGGGGTGCGTACACCGGGGAGCTGTTTTTT. This gives the protein CASSPSLAGGAYTGELFF. Looking up the rest from reference TRBV7-2 and TRBJ2-2 gives the full variable domain: GAGVSQSPSNKVTEKGKDVELRCDPISGHTALYWYRQSLGQGLEFLIYFQGNSAPDKSGLPSDRFSAERTGGSVSTLTIQRTQQEDSAVYLCASSPSLAGGAYTGELFFGEGSRLTVL.

This clonotype showed up just a few times. The chain is built from TRBV6-5 and TRBJ1-6, with a weak D call TRBD1 (6 bases). Trimming took off 0 bases at V and 6 bases at J, with 9 bases between the two ends. Germline V gene data show CDR1 as MNHEY and CDR2 as SVGAGI. There are 15 residues in the CDR3. The DNA of the CDR3 is TGTGCCAGCAGTTACTCGGAGGGGGGTAATTCACCCCTCCACTTT. Translated, it gives CASSYSEGGNSPLHF.

The J gene is TRBJ2-7, the V gene TRBV2; D is ambiguous. This CDR3 spans 16 amino acids. Trimming took off 5 bases at V and 0 bases at J, with 17 bases between the two ends. From germline, CDR1 is SNHLY and CDR2 FYNNEI. CDR3 in amino acids: CASSPQNPTVSYEQYF. The CDR3, as DNA: TGTGCCAGCAGTCCCCAAAACCCGACGGTCTCCTACGAGCAGTACTTC.

CDR3 bases: TGTGCCAGCAGAGCGGGACTACACACAGATACGCAGTATTTT. Translated: CASRAGLHTDTQYF. The V call is TRBV6-4, the J call TRBJ2-3; TRBD2 matches at 7 bases. CDR3 length equals 14 residues. CDR1 is MRHNA, CDR2 SNTAGT, per germline. V lost 6 bases and J lost 2; bases outside the gene matches: 5.

V gene TRBV20-1 combines with J gene TRBJ1-4; a weak D match, TRBD1 (6 bases). The CDR3 contains 15 residues. Trimming took 6 bases from V and 5 from J, leaving 19 bases between them. Germline CDR1 is DFQATT and CDR2 is SNEGSKA (reference sequence). As DNA, the CDR3 is TGCAGTGCCATCGGCAGGGGAGGGGAGAATGAAAAACTGTTTTTT. Translation: CSAIGRGGENEKLFF.

J is TRBJ1-2 and V is TRBV5-1; D may be TRBD1 (5 bases). The length of the CDR3 is 15 residues. Germline V gives CDR1 SGHRS, CDR2 YFSETQ. Trimming cost V 2 bases and J 0 bases, with 11 bases left between them. The CDR3 protein is CASSFRDSANYGYTF. The CDR3 DNA follows: TGCGCCAGCAGCTTCCGGGACTCGGCTAACTATGGCTACACCTTC.

V is TRBV6-2 or TRBV6-3 and J is TRBJ2-7; D unclear. V shed 4 bases and J shed 1 base, with 8 bases lying between them. The V gene's germline CDR1 is MNHEY and CDR2 SVGEGT. There are 13 residues in the CDR3. The CDR3 DNA follows: TGTGCCAGCAGTTGGACGAGTTCCTACGAGCAGTACTTC. Its translation: CASSWTSSYEQYF.

This chain links TRBV6-1 with TRBJ1-5; 10 positions agree with TRBD1. Germline V gene lookup returns CDR1 MNHNS and CDR2 SASEGT. This CDR3 has 16 amino acids. J was trimmed by 3 bases and V by 5 bases; bases with no gene match: 7. CDR3 DNA sequence: TGTGCCAGCAGTCACGACAGGGGGCCCTCCAATCAGCCCCAGCATTTT. Translation: CASSHDRGPSNQPQHF.

This clonotype was found once. The gene calls are TRBV11-2 and TRBJ1-2; D gene ambiguous. Trimming cost V 0 bases and J 4 bases, with 9 bases left between them. Germline lookup yields CDR1 SGHAT and CDR2 FQNNGV. The CDR3 has 14 amino acids. The CDR3 is CASSLETVTYGYTF. CDR3 nucleotides: TGTGCCAGCAGCTTAGAGACCGTTACCTATGGCTACACCTTC.

The chain carries TRBV20-1 and TRBJ2-7; 9 nucleotides agree with TRBD2. Germline CDR1 reads DFQATT; CDR2 reads SNEGSKA (reference sequence). CDR3 length: 12 residues. V was clipped by 3 bases and J by 6 bases; unmatched bases: 3. The CDR3 nucleotides are TGCAGTGCTAGTCTAGCGGGGTCCGAGCAGTACTTC. Translation gives CSASLAGSEQYF.

The genes are TRBV7-3 and TRBJ2-6; D ambiguous. Trimming removed 5 bases at V and 0 bases at J, with 11 bases between. The CDR3 has 16 residues. Per the germline V gene, CDR1 is SGHTA and CDR2 is FQGTGA. In DNA, the CDR3 is TGTGCCAGCAGCCCGCAAGGCATCTCTGGGGCCAACGTCCTGACTTTC. Protein product: CASSPQGISGANVLTF.

V usage is TRBV2 and J usage is TRBJ2-3; no reliable D call. Germline assignment: CDR1 SNHLY and CDR2 FYNNEI. V lost 5 bases and J lost 5, with 14 bases in between. This CDR3 is 14 amino acids long. For the CDR3, the DNA is TGTGCCAGCAGTATAGGTCAGGCTGGAGATACGCAGTATTTT. It translates to CASSIGQAGDTQYF. The whole variable domain, remainder taken from reference TRBV2 and TRBJ2-3, is EPEVTQTPSHQVTQMGQEVILRCVPISNHLYFYWYRQILGQKVEFLVSFYNNEISEKSEIFDDQFSVERPDGSNFTLKIRSTKLEDSAMYFCASSIGQAGDTQYFGPGTRLTVL.

The chain is built from TRBV3-1 and TRBJ1-2; D perhaps matches TRBD1 (6 bases). Germline assignment: CDR1 LGHDT and CDR2 YNNKEL (reference sequence). CDR3 length equals 17 residues. V lost 0 bases, J lost 4 bases, and 18 bases lay in between. DNA of the CDR3: TGTGCCAGCAGCCAAGATTATCGAACAGGGCCCCTCTATGGCTACACCTTC. It translates to CASSQDYRTGPLYGYTF.

As concerns this clonotype: Its ends do not fully match the called genes, so a read error is possible. The chain uses TRBV2 and TRBJ1-2, with 8 bases fitting TRBD1. Germline CDR1 SNHLY, CDR2 FYNNEI. The CDR3 runs 14 residues. This CDR3 reads CASSEAGGQVQNAF. DNA of the CDR3: TGTGCCAGCAGTGAAGCGGGGGGACAGGTTCAGAACGCCTTC.

The rearrangement joins TRBV19 to TRBJ2-6; 10 nucleotides line up with TRBD1. Germline V gives CDR1 LNHDA, CDR2 SQIVND (reference sequence). With V trimmed by 7 bases and J by 0 bases, 3 bases remained unmatched. This CDR3 comprises 16 residues. The CDR3 region is CASTWTGGSGANVLTF. The CDR3 DNA is TGTGCCAGTACTTGGACAGGGGGCTCTGGGGCCAACGTCCTGACTTTC.

This clonotype has just one count. The chain links TRBV10-3 to TRBJ1-2; TRBD1 matches at 8 bases. The CDR3 loop spans 16 amino acids. The J segment lost 6 bases and the V segment lost 9 bases, leaving 18 bases of the junction unmatched. The germline V gene has CDR1 ENHRY and CDR2 SYGVKD. The CDR3 is CAINRSGTGNRNGYTF. DNA of the CDR3: TGTGCCATTAACCGATCCGGGACAGGCAACAGGAATGGCTACACCTTC.